This T cell receptor (beta chain) is from a study of T-cell reconstitution after alpha-beta-depleted transplantation in children. During its preparation, the TCRbeta library received unique molecular identifiers. MiXCR, run by TCRdb on the PCR reads, gives a single entry per CDR3 protein. The repertoire holds a few hundred thousand distinct CDR3 sequences, with over 20% as singletons. This clonotype was counted between two and nine times. Germline V gene lookup returns CDR1 DFQATT and CDR2 SNEGSKA (reference sequence). V was cut by 0 bases and J by 0 bases, with 12 bases left in between. The CDR3 is 16 residues long.

The chain uses TRBV20-1 and TRBJ1-3, with D tentatively TRBD1 (5 bases). The clonotype originates from a boy younger than two with Wiskott-Aldrich syndrome, due to receive a stem cell transplant. This specimen consisted of PBMCs, obtained before TCRalphabeta/CD19-depleted stem cell transplant. CDR3 bases: TGCAGTGCTAGAGATAGGGCAGGGAGCTCTGGAAACACCATATATTTT. Its protein product is CSARDRAGSSGNTIYF.